This T cell receptor beta chain was found in a study of beta chain features in type 1 diabetes. Points from the study as a whole: All four CD4+ subsets from Type 1 diabetes patients carried moderately but significantly shorter TCRB CDR3s. Within the patient group, naive, central memory and Treg TCRB repertoires appeared more similar to each other than within healthy donors.

V dropped 8 bases and J dropped 3 bases, with 11 bases sitting between them. The CDR3 covers 13 residues. Germline V gene data show CDR1 as MNHEY and CDR2 as SVGAGI. Reverse transcription of all isolated RNA meant that expressed TCRB transcripts were sequenced. The assay was immunoSEQ multiplex PCR, and TCRdb's table has in-frame clones only and misses some. The data contain about 660,000 clones, roughly 13% of them singletons. This clone came up a few times. The antigen remains undetermined. Sequenced input: naive CD4+ T cells from blood. V and J are TRBV6-5 and TRBJ1-5, with D uncertain. The TCR sequence derives from a man aged 18 to 30 with type 1 diabetes. In DNA, the CDR3 is TGTGCCAGCGCCGCGACACTCAATCAGCCCCAGCATTTT. It is translated as CASAATLNQPQHF.